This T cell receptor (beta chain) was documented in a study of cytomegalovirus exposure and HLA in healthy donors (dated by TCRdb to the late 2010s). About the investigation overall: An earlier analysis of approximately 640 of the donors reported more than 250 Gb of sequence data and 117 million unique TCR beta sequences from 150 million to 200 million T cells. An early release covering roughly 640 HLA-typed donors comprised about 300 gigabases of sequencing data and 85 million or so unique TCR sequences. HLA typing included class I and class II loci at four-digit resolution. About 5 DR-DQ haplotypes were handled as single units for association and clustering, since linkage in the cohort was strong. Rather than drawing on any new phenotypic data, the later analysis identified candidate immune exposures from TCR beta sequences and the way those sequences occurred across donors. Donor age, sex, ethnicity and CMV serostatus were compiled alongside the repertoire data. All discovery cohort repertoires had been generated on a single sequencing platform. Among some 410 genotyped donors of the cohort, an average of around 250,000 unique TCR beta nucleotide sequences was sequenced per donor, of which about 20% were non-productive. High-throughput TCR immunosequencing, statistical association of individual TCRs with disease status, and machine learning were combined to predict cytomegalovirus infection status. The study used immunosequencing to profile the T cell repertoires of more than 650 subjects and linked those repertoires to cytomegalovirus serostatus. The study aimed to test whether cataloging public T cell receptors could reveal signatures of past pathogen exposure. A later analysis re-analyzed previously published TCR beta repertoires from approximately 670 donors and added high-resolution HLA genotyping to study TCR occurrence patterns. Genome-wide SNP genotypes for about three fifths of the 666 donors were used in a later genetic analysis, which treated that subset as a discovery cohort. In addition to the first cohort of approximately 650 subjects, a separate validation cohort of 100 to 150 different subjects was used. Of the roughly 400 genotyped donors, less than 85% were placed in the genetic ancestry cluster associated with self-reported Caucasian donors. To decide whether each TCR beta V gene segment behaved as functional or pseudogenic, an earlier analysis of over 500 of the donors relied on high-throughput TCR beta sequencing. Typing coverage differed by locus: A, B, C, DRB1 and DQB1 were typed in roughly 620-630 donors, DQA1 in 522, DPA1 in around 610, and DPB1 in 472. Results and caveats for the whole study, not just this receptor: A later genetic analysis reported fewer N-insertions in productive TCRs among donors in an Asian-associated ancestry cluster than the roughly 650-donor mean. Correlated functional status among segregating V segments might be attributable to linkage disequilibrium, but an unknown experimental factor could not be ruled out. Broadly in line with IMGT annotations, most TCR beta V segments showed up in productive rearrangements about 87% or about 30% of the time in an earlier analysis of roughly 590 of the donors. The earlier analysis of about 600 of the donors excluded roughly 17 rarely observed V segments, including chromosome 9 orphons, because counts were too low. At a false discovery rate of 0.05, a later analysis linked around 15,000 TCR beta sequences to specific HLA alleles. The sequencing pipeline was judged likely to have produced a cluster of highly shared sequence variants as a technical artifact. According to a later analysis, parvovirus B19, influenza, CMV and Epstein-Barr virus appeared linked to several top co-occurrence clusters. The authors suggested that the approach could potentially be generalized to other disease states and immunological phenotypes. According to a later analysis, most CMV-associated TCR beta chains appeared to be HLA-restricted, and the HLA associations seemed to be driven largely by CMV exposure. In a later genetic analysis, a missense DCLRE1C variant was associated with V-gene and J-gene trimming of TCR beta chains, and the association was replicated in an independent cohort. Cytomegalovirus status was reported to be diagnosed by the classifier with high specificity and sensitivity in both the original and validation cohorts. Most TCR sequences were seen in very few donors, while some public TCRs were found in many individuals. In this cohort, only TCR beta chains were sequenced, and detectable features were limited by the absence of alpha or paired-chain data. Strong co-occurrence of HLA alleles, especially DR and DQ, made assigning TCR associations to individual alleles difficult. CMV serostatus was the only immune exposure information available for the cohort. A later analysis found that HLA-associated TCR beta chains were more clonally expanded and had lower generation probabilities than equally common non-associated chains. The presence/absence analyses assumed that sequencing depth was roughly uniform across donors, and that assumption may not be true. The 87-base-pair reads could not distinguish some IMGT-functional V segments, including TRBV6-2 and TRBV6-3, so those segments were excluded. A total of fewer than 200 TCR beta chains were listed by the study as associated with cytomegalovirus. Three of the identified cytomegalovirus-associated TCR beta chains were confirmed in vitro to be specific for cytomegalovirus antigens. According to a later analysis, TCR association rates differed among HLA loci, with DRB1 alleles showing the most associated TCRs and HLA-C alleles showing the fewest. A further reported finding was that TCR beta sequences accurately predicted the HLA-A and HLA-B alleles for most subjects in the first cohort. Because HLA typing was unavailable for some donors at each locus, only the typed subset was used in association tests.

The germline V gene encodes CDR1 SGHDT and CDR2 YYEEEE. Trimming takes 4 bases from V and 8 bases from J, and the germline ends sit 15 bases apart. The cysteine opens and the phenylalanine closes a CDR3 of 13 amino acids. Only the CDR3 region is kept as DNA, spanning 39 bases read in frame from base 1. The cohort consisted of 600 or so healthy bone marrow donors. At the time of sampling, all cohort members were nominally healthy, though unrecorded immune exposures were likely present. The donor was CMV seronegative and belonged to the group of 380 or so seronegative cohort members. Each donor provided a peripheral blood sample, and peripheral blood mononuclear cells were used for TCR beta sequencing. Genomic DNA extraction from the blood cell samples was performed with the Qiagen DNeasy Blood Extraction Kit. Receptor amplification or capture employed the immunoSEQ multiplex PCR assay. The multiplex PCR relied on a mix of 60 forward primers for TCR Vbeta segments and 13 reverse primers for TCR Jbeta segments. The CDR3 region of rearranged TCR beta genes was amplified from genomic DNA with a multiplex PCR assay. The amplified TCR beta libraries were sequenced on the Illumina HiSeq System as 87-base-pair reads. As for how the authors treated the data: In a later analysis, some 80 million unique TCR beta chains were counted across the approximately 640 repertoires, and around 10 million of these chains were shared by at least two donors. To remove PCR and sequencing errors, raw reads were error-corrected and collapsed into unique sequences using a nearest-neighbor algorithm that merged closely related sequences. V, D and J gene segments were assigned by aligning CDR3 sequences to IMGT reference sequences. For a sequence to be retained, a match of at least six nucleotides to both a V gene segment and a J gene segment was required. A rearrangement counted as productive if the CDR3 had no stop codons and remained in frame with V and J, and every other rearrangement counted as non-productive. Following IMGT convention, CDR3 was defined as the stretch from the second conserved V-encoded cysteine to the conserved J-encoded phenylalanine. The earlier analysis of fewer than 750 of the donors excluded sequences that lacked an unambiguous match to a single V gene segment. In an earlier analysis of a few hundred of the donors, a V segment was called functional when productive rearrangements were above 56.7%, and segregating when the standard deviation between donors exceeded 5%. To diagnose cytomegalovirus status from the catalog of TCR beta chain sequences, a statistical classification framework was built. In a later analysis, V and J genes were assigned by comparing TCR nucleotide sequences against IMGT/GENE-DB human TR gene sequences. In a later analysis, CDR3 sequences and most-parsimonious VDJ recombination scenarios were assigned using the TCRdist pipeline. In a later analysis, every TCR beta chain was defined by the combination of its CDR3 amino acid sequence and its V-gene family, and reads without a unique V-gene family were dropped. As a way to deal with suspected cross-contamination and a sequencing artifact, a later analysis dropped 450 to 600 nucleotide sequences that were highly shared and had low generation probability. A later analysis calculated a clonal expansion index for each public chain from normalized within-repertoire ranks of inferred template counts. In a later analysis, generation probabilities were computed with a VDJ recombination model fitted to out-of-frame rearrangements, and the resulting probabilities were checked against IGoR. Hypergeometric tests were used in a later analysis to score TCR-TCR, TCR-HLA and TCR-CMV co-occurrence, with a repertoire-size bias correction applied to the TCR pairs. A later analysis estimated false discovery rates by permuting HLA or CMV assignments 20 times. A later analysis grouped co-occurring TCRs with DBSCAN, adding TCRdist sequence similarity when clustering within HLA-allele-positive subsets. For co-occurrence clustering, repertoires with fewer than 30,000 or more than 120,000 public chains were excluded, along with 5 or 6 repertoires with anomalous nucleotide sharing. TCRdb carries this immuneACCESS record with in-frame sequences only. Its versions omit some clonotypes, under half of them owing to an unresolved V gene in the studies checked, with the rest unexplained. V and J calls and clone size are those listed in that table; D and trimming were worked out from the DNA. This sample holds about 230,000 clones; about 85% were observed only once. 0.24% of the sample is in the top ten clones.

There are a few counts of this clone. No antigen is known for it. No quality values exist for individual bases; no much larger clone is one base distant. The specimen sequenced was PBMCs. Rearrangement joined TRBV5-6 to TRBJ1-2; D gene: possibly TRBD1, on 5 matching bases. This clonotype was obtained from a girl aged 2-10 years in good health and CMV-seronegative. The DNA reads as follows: TGTGCCAGCAGCATAGGACACGGCCGAGGCTACACCTTC. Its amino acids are CASSIGHGRGYTF.